The 25 T cell receptor beta chains below were found in one sample sequenced in a study of T cells in localized non-small cell lung cancer. TCRdb's table, derived via immunoSEQ multiplex PCR, lists solely in-frame clones and lacks some. The sample gives approximately 52,000 clones, around 77% of which show up once; about a sixth is in the top ten. Sequencing used peripheral blood, obtained before any cancer treatment. Source of these receptors: a man aged 40-75 years with stage I squamous cell lung carcinoma.

This CDR3 reads CASSPVGGSNQPQHF. CDR3 bases: TGCGCCAGCAGCCCCGTGGGCGGAAGCAATCAGCCCCAGCATTTT. The chain employs TRBV4-1 and TRBJ1-5; D not resolved. CDR3 length equals 15 residues. Germline-derived CDR1 and CDR2 are MGHRA and YSYEKL. V lost 4 bases and J 1 base, leaving 11 bases between the germline ends.

The chain combines TRBV30 with TRBJ1-3; D remains ambiguous. The CDR3 totals 12 residues. V lost 5 bases to trimming and J lost 5 bases, with 10 bases between them. Germline V gene lookup returns CDR1 GTSNPN and CDR2 SVGIG (reference sequence). The CDR3 reads CAWGSSRNTIYF. The CDR3 region has the DNA TGTGCCTGGGGGTCTTCACGAAACACCATATATTTT.

V gene TRBV27 combines with J gene TRBJ1-5; unclear D gene. Germline CDR1 MNHEY, CDR2 SMNVEV (reference sequence). Deletions cut 1 base from V and 7 bases from J, with 11 bases between. The CDR3 is 14 residues long. As DNA, the CDR3 is TGTGCCAGCAGTTTATGGGGTAAGGGACAGCCCCAGCATTTT. Protein: CASSLWGKGQPQHF.

The chain carries TRBV20-1 and TRBJ1-1; a weak D match, TRBD1 (6 bases). V dropped 4 bases and J dropped 4 bases, with 7 bases sitting between them. Germline CDR1 is DFQATT and CDR2 is SNEGSKA (reference sequence). There are 11 residues in the CDR3. The CDR3 reads CSAIRGTEAFF. CDR3 DNA: TGCAGTGCTATCAGGGGCACTGAAGCTTTCTTT.

The J gene is TRBJ2-7, the V gene TRBV6-5; perhaps D is TRBD1 or TRBD2 (5 bases each). This CDR3 has 13 residues. V dropped 5 bases and J dropped 6 bases, with 14 bases sitting between them. The V gene's germline CDR1 is MNHEY and CDR2 SVGAGI. CDR3 region: CASSRDVRGEQYF. The DNA for the CDR3 is TGTGCCAGCAGTAGGGACGTTAGGGGCGAGCAGTACTTC.

The CDR3 bases are TGTGCCAGCAGCGAGTCTAGCGGGGGGGCCCGGAACACCGGGGAGCTGTTTTTT. It specifies CASSESSGGARNTGELFF. This rearrangement joins TRBV7-8 to TRBJ2-2; 12 bases fit TRBD2. The CDR3 runs to 18 residues. Per germline, CDR1 SGHVS and CDR2 FQNEAQ. J gave up 1 base and V 5 bases, and 8 bases lay outside the gene matches.

The chain joins TRBV11-1 to TRBJ2-1, with D possibly TRBD2 on 5 matching bases. Germline CDR1 SGHAT, CDR2 FQDESV (reference sequence). V shed 3 bases and J shed 8 bases, with 11 bases lying between them. The CDR3 covers 13 residues. The CDR3 nucleotides are TGTGCCAGCAGCTTTAGAGGGAGCTATGAGCAGTTCTTC. Encoded protein: CASSFRGSYEQFF.

CDR3 amino acids: CASRHGHNEQFF. CDR3 DNA sequence: TGTGCCAGCAGACACGGCCACAATGAGCAGTTCTTC. The V gene is TRBV7-2, the J gene TRBJ2-1; D is uncertain. With 6 bases removed from V and 5 bases from J, the gap between germline ends came to 8 bases. The CDR3 extends over 12 amino acids. Germline assignment: CDR1 SGHTA and CDR2 FQGNSA.

This clone was seen a handful of times. For the CDR3, the DNA is TGTGCCAGCAGGCCGTCCGGCAGGGCAGTCGGCTACACCTTC. Protein product: CASRPSGRAVGYTF. V and J are TRBV25-1 and TRBJ1-2; D is perhaps TRBD1 (5 bases). V was cut by 6 bases and J by 8 bases, with 19 bases left in between. CDR1 and CDR2 from the germline V gene are MGHDK and SYGVNS. This CDR3 comprises 14 residues.

The chain links TRBV19 to TRBJ1-4; 7 positions agree with TRBD1. There are 12 residues in the CDR3. With 6 bases clipped from V and 7 bases from J, the junction kept 2 bases outside the gene matches. CDR1 is LNHDA, CDR2 SQIVND, per germline (reference sequence). CDR3 residues: CASRRGREKLFF. The CDR3, as DNA: TGTGCCAGTAGGAGGGGGCGTGAAAAACTGTTTTTT.

This clone was recorded a few times. This chain uses TRBV9 with TRBJ2-1; possibly TRBD1 for D (6 bases). Germline CDR1 SGDLS, CDR2 YYNGEE. Deletions cut 3 bases from V and 6 bases from J, with 19 bases between. This CDR3 contains 16 residues. The CDR3 protein is CASSAGTLRRFNEQFF. CDR3 nucleotide sequence: TGTGCCAGCAGCGCCGGGACACTGAGACGGTTCAATGAGCAGTTCTTC. Looking up the rest from reference TRBV9 and TRBJ2-1 gives the full variable domain: DSGVTQTPKHLITATGQRVTLRCSPRSGDLSVYWYQQSLDQGLQFLIQYYNGEERAKGNILERFSAQQFPDLHSELNLSSLELGDSALYFCASSAGTLRRFNEQFFGPGTRLTVL.

This clone occurred once. V is TRBV7-3 and J is TRBJ2-5; TRBD1 might be the D (6 bases). The CDR3 runs 13 residues. Germline values: CDR1 SGHTA, CDR2 FQGTGA. Trimming stripped 2 bases from V and 4 bases from J, with 8 bases between. CDR3 nucleotide sequence: TGTGCCAGCAGCTTAGTCAGGGGAGAGACCCAGTACTTC. Amino acids: CASSLVRGETQYF. Full variable domain (rest looked up from reference TRBV7-3 and TRBJ2-5): GAGVSQTPSNKVTEKGKYVELRCDPISGHTALYWYRQSLGQGPEFLIYFQGTGAADDSGLPNDRFFAVRPEGSVSTLKIQRTERGDSAVYLCASSLVRGETQYFGPGTRLLVL.

The V gene is TRBV25-1, the J gene TRBJ1-6; D call uncertain. CDR3 length: 16 amino acids. Trimming removed 2 bases at V and 0 bases at J, with 8 bases between. In germline, CDR1 is MGHDK, CDR2 SYGVNS. CDR3 sequence: CASSEGVFSYNSPLHF. The CDR3 DNA follows: TGTGCCAGCAGTGAAGGGGTCTTCTCCTATAATTCACCCCTCCACTTT.

This clone occurred a few times. CDR3 DNA: TGTGCCATCAGTGCAGGGGGCAAGACTGAAGCTTTCTTT. Protein product: CAISAGGKTEAFF. The V call is TRBV10-3, the J call TRBJ1-1; the match to TRBD1 covers 8 bases. This CDR3 comprises 13 residues. Trimming cost V 4 bases and J 5 bases; bases outside gene matches: 3. Germline lookup yields CDR1 ENHRY and CDR2 SYGVKD.

The chain recombines TRBV5-4 with TRBJ1-6; no clear D gene. Trimming took 2 bases from V and 6 from J, leaving 21 bases between them. This CDR3 has 18 residues. Germline lookup yields CDR1 SGHNT and CDR2 YYREEE (reference sequence). CDR3 loop: CASSLKIPGPTGNSPLHF. In nucleotides, the CDR3 is TGTGCCAGCAGCTTAAAGATCCCCGGACCGACGGGTAATTCACCCCTCCACTTT.

This clone showed up just a few times. The chain is built from TRBV28 and TRBJ1-1; D not certain. CDR1 and CDR2 from the germline V gene are MDHEN and SYDVKM. This CDR3 spans 13 amino acids. Trimming took off 5 bases at V and 8 bases at J, with 15 bases between the two ends. The CDR3 nucleotides read TGTGCCAGCAGTACGCCGGCCACCCCCGAAGCTTTCTTT. Translating it yields CASSTPATPEAFF.

This clone was found many times. This rearrangement joins TRBV7-3 to TRBJ2-6, with TRBD1 as a possible D gene (5 bases). V was shortened by 5 bases and J by 3 bases, with 11 bases between the two germline ends. The germline CDR1 and CDR2 sequences are SGHTA and FQGTGA. CDR3 size: 15 residues. The CDR3 DNA follows: TGTGCCAGCAGCCCAGGACATATTGGGGCCAACGTCCTGACTTTC. It specifies CASSPGHIGANVLTF.

This chain joins TRBV30 and TRBJ1-4; 10 bases align to TRBD1. CDR1 and CDR2 from the germline V gene are GTSNPN and SVGIG (reference sequence). CDR3 size: 15 residues. The V and J ends lost 3 bases and 4 bases, in that order; junction bases with no gene match: 5. CDR3 protein: CAWRERTGGNEKLFF. CDR3 nucleotide sequence: TGTGCCTGGAGGGAAAGGACAGGGGGTAATGAAAAACTGTTTTTT.

J is TRBJ1-2 and V is TRBV29-1; 7 bases map to TRBD1. Germline V gene sequence: CDR1 SQVTM, CDR2 ANQGSEA. V lost 3 bases to trimming and J lost 2 bases; unmatched junction nucleotides: 6. This CDR3 has 14 residues. CDR3 coding DNA: TGCAGCGTTGACCGGGACAGCGCAAACTATGGCTACACCTTC. Its translation is CSVDRDSANYGYTF.

The genes are TRBV19 and TRBJ2-7; D not certain. CDR1 LNHDA and CDR2 SQIVND come from the germline V gene (reference sequence). The CDR3 has 13 residues. With 5 bases removed from V and 0 bases from J, the gap between germline ends came to 8 bases. The CDR3 protein is CASSVSLSYEQYF. The CDR3 nucleotides are TGTGCCAGTAGTGTAAGCCTCTCCTACGAGCAGTACTTC. The entire variable domain, with the rest obtained from reference TRBV19 and TRBJ2-7, is as follows: DGGITQSPKYLFRKEGQNVTLSCEQNLNHDAMYWYRQDPGQGLRLIYYSQIVNDFQKGDIAEGYSVSREKKESFPLTVTSAQKNPTAFYLCASSVSLSYEQYFGPGTRLTVT.

This clone was seen a few times. The chain carries TRBV19 and TRBJ1-2; D uncertain. V lost 6 bases and J lost 4, with 12 bases in between. The length of the CDR3 is 13 residues. CDR1 and CDR2 from the germline V gene are LNHDA and SQIVND (reference sequence). The CDR3 sequence: CASRVADRYGYTF. In DNA, the CDR3 is TGTGCCAGTAGAGTTGCGGATCGCTATGGCTACACCTTC.

The chain couples TRBV7-9 to TRBJ2-7; maybe TRBD1 (5 bases). CDR3 length equals 14 residues. The germline V gene has CDR1 SEHNR and CDR2 FQNEAQ (reference sequence). With 1 base removed from V and 6 bases from J, the gap between germline ends came to 13 bases. The CDR3 here is CASSLDWAQGEQYF. CDR3 sequence (DNA): TGTGCCAGCAGCTTAGACTGGGCCCAGGGCGAGCAGTACTTC.

The chain combines TRBV10-3 with TRBJ1-4; perhaps TRBD1 as D (5 bases). Trimming stripped 4 bases from V and 5 bases from J, with 8 bases between. Germline V gene lookup returns CDR1 ENHRY and CDR2 SYGVKD. CDR3 length: 13 residues. CDR3 sequence reads: CAISGQGNEKLFF. In nucleotides, the CDR3 is TGTGCCATCAGTGGGCAGGGCAATGAAAAACTGTTTTTT.

The rearrangement links TRBV29-1 to TRBJ2-7, with D tentatively TRBD2 (6 bases). Germline V gene data show CDR1 as SQVTM and CDR2 as ANQGSEA. There are 13 residues in the CDR3. V was pared by 3 bases and J by 2 bases, with 11 bases between. The CDR3 coding sequence is TGCAGCGTTGATGGTAGCGGTGCCTACGAGCAGTACTTC. Translating it yields CSVDGSGAYEQYF.

The V call is TRBV1, the J call TRBJ2-7. TRBV1 is a pseudogene segment. This CDR3 comprises 10 residues. CDR3 sequence (DNA): TGCACCAGCAGGGGGTACGAGCAGTACTTC. Translation gives CTSRGYEQYF.